This TCR beta chain was identified during a study of T cell responses to AZD1222 COVID-19 vaccine. Study-level results: Spike-wide coverage was observed for vaccine-associated CD4 TCRs, with dominant responses at 160-218 and 743-854. The sample set comprised mostly white British donors with more females, and clonal diversity was possibly underestimated.

Produced via immunoSEQ multiplex PCR; TCRdb's table is partial and in-frame only. The top ten hold about 12% of the sample, which has over 85,000 clones, around 94% seen once. Between the trimmed V and J ends, which lost 3 bases and 4 bases, there was a span of 5 bases. Germline values: CDR1 GTSNPN, CDR2 SVGIG (reference sequence). This CDR3 contains 11 residues. Points on this clone: Its antigen remains unidentified.

The sequencing here drew on peripheral blood, taken on day 0 of AZD1222 vaccination. V is TRBV30 and J is TRBJ2-3; D gene unclear. This receptor was obtained from an adult in good health. The CDR3 DNA follows: TGTGCCTGGAGCCAGGCAGATACGCAGTATTTT. Translating it yields CAWSQADTQYF.